This T cell receptor beta chain was recorded in a study of cytomegalovirus exposure and HLA in healthy donors listed by TCRdb under 2017. With respect to the entire study: According to an earlier analysis of around 600 of the donors, 150 million to 200 million T cells yielded some 110 million unique TCR beta sequences and about 300 Gb of sequence data. A later genetic analysis took genome-wide SNP genotypes for about 55% of the roughly 700 donors and used that subset as a discovery cohort. Besides the first cohort of roughly 700 subjects, a separate validation cohort made up of around 120 different subjects was used. Donor age, sex, ethnicity and CMV serostatus were collected together with the repertoire data. HLA typing included class I and class II loci at four-digit resolution. All discovery cohort repertoires had been generated using a single sequencing platform. The genetic ancestry cluster associated with self-reported Caucasian donors included 81% of the 398 genotyped donors. The study combined high-throughput TCR immunosequencing, statistical association of individual TCRs with disease status, and machine learning to predict cytomegalovirus infection status. An early release that covered fewer than 800 HLA-typed donors contained approximately 320 gigabases of sequencing data and roughly 84 million unique TCR sequences. In the later analysis, no new phenotypic data were used to find candidate immune exposures; instead, reliance was placed on TCR beta sequences and their occurrence across donors. On average, 235,054 unique TCR beta nucleotide sequences were sequenced per donor among a few hundred genotyped donors of the cohort, with 15% to 20% of those sequences being non-productive. Because of strong linkage in the cohort, roughly five DR-DQ haplotypes were treated as single units for association and clustering. The study aimed to test whether signatures of past pathogen exposure could be identified by cataloging public T cell receptors. The study used immunosequencing to profile the T cell repertoires of several hundred subjects and linked those repertoires to cytomegalovirus serostatus. An earlier analysis of around 640 of the donors used high-throughput TCR beta sequencing to judge whether each TCR beta V gene segment behaved as functional or pseudogenic. In a later analysis, previously published TCR beta repertoires from several hundred donors were re-analyzed and high-resolution HLA genotyping was added so that TCR occurrence patterns could be studied. The number of donors typed differed by locus, with about 629-640 for A, B, C, DRB1 and DQB1, around 500 for DQA1, 600 to 610 for DPA1, and 400 to 490 for DPB1. Paper-wide results and their limitations: A later analysis found that HLA-associated TCR beta chains were more clonally expanded and had lower generation probabilities than equally common non-associated chains. The sequencing pipeline was judged likely to have produced a cluster of highly shared sequence variants as a technical artifact. Because counts were too low, roughly 16 rarely observed V segments, including chromosome 9 orphons, were excluded from the earlier analysis of fewer than 650 of the donors. A later analysis associated 16,951 TCR beta sequences with specific HLA alleles at a false discovery rate of 0.05. In vitro tests confirmed that three of the cytomegalovirus-associated TCR beta chains recognize cytomegalovirus antigens. CMV serostatus was the only immune exposure information available for the cohort. In a later analysis, the rate of TCR association differed among HLA loci, with DRB1 alleles having the most associated TCRs and HLA-C alleles having the fewest. The classifier was reported to diagnose cytomegalovirus status with high specificity and sensitivity in both the original and validation cohorts. The authors suggested that the approach could potentially be generalized to other disease states and immunological phenotypes. The cohort was sequenced for TCR beta chains only, and without alpha or paired-chain data the features that could be detected were limited. A total of 164 TCR beta chains were listed by the study as associated with cytomegalovirus. HLA typing was unavailable for some donors at each locus, so association tests used only the typed subset. Linkage disequilibrium might explain the correlated functional status among segregating V segments, but an unknown experimental factor could not be ruled out. When HLA alleles, especially DR and DQ, strongly co-occurred, TCR associations were difficult to assign to individual alleles. In a later analysis, several top co-occurrence clusters were reported to appear linked to parvovirus B19, influenza, CMV and Epstein-Barr virus. Some IMGT-functional V segments, including TRBV6-2 and TRBV6-3, could not be distinguished by the 87-base-pair reads and were therefore excluded. Across donors, most TCR sequences were observed very rarely, whereas some public TCRs were present in many individuals. A later genetic analysis reported fewer N-insertions in productive TCRs among donors in an Asian-associated ancestry cluster than the roughly 700-donor mean. According to a later analysis, most CMV-associated TCR beta chains appeared to be HLA-restricted, and the HLA associations seemed to be driven largely by CMV exposure. A further reported finding was that TCR beta sequences accurately predicted the HLA-A and HLA-B alleles for most subjects in the first cohort. In an earlier analysis of some 550 of the donors, most TCR beta V segments were observed in productive rearrangements about 87% or about 30% of the time, broadly matching IMGT annotations. Sequencing depth was assumed to be roughly uniform across donors in the presence/absence analyses, though that assumption may not hold. In a later genetic analysis, a missense DCLRE1C variant was associated with V-gene and J-gene trimming of TCR beta chains, and the association was replicated in an independent cohort.

The cohort was made up of 500 to 850 healthy bone marrow donors. At the time of sampling, every cohort member was nominally healthy, though immune exposures that went unrecorded were likely present. Of the 650 to 700 cohort members, approximately 280 had positive CMV serostatus and fewer than 450 had negative CMV serostatus, and CMV serostatus was not recorded for the donor. A peripheral blood sample was collected from each donor, and TCR beta sequencing was performed on peripheral blood mononuclear cells. The Qiagen DNeasy Blood Extraction Kit was used to extract genomic DNA from the blood cell samples. Library preparation was by the immunoSEQ multiplex PCR assay. A mixture of 60 forward primers for TCR Vbeta segments and 13 reverse primers for TCR Jbeta segments was used in the multiplex PCR. The CDR3 region of rearranged TCR beta genes was amplified from genomic DNA with a multiplex PCR assay. The Illumina HiSeq System was used to sequence the amplified TCR beta libraries as 87-base-pair reads. Per the source publication's procedure: A later analysis counted approximately 84 million unique TCR beta chains across the 550 to 700 repertoires, and some 12 million of these chains were shared by at least two donors. Raw reads were error-corrected and collapsed into unique sequences with a nearest-neighbor algorithm that merged closely related sequences to remove PCR and sequencing errors. CDR3 sequences were aligned to IMGT reference sequences to assign V, D and J gene segments. Each retained sequence needed at least a six-nucleotide match to both a V gene segment and a J gene segment. Rearrangements were called productive when the CDR3 lacked stop codons and stayed in frame with V and J; all others were non-productive. Following IMGT convention, CDR3 was defined as the stretch from the second conserved V-encoded cysteine up to the conserved J-encoded phenylalanine. Sequences without an unambiguous match to a single V gene segment were excluded from the earlier analysis of several hundred of the donors. An earlier analysis of 500 to 600 of the donors classified V segments as functional when productive rearrangements were above 56.7% and as segregating when the standard deviation between donors was above 5%. A statistical classification framework was developed to diagnose cytomegalovirus status using the catalog of TCR beta chain sequences. V and J gene assignment, in a later analysis, came from comparing TCR nucleotide sequences with IMGT/GENE-DB human TR gene sequences. In a later analysis, CDR3 sequences and most-parsimonious VDJ recombination scenarios were assigned using the TCRdist pipeline. In a later analysis, each TCR beta chain was defined by its CDR3 amino acid sequence together with its V-gene family, and reads without a unique V-gene family were excluded. In a later analysis, 450 to 600 highly shared, low-generation-probability nucleotide sequences were removed to address suspected cross-contamination and a sequencing artifact. In a later analysis, a clonal expansion index was calculated for each public chain from normalized within-repertoire ranks of inferred template counts. In a later analysis, generation probabilities were computed with a VDJ recombination model fitted to out-of-frame rearrangements, and the resulting probabilities were checked against IGoR. In a later analysis, hypergeometric tests were used to score TCR-TCR, TCR-HLA and TCR-CMV co-occurrence, with a repertoire-size bias correction applied to TCR pairs. False discovery rates were estimated in a later analysis by permuting HLA or CMV assignments 20 times. In a later analysis, co-occurring TCRs were grouped using DBSCAN, with TCRdist sequence similarity added in when clustering inside HLA-allele-positive subsets. Repertoires with fewer than 30,000 or more than 120,000 public chains were left out of co-occurrence clustering, as were about 5 repertoires with anomalous nucleotide sharing. TCRdb retrieved this table from immuneACCESS and kept in-frame rearrangements only. Not all clones are present; in checked studies, unresolved V genes account for under half, and no reason is known for the remainder. That table supplies the V and J calls and clone size; D and trimming were determined from the DNA. This sample holds 200,000 to 250,000 clones; more than 70% were observed only once. The ten top clones hold roughly 1.3% of the sample.

Turning to this clone: Its antigen remains undetermined. There are no base qualities to consult, and no much larger clone falls within one base.

Between the V and J ends, shortened by 4 bases and 5 bases respectively, the junction contains 9 bases. Spanning cysteine to phenylalanine, the CDR3 consists of 13 amino acids. Just the 39-base CDR3 DNA is kept, in frame starting at base 1. CDR1 KGHSY and CDR2 FQNENV were looked up in the germline V gene. The sequenced sample consisted of PBMCs. The receptor was derived from a human donor in good health. The chain is encoded by TRBV16 joined to TRBJ2-1; D gene: possibly TRBD1, on 6 matching bases. The nucleotide sequence is given as TGTGCCAGCAGCCGCAACAGGGACAATGAGCAGTTCTTC. Protein translation: CASSRNRDNEQFF. The variable domain in full, with residues beyond the CDR3 obtained from the reference TRBV16 and TRBJ2-1 genes, is GEEVAQTPKHLVRGEGQKAKLYCAPIKGHSYVFWYQQVLKNEFKFLISFQNENVFDETGMPKERFSAKCLPNSPCSLEIQATKLEDSAVYFCASSRNRDNEQFFGPGTRLTVL.